This T cell receptor beta chain originates from a study of Graves' ophthalmopathy and Graves' hyperthyroidism. This clonotype was recorded at least ten times. The antigen remains unidentified. The CDR3 spans 16 residues. V was trimmed by 5 bases and J by 3 bases, leaving 20 bases between them. The V gene's germline CDR1 is MNHEY and CDR2 SMNVEV (reference sequence). CDR3 regions of TCR beta were amplified from RNA transcripts. HTBI primers primed a first-round RT-PCR, and a second-round multiplex PCR followed. TCRdb re-called the multiplex PCR reads through MiXCR, storing one row per CDR3 protein. This sample has approximately 330,000 distinct CDR3 sequences, with 15% to 20% found just once. Notes on the study in general: From stable hyperthyroidism, ophthalmopathy was separated by a 13-signature model with about 88% sensitivity and approximately 84% specificity. Blood repertoires reportedly contained most expanded thyroid clonotypes above 0.001 frequency.

The chain has TRBV27 and TRBJ2-7; possibly TRBD1 or TRBD2 for D (5 bases each). Material for sequencing was peripheral blood. The source of this sequence is an adult man with Graves' ophthalmopathy. The CDR3 DNA sequence: TGTGCCAGCAGTACCCGGGGCAGGGAGATGTACTACGAGCAGTACTTC. Protein product: CASSTRGREMYYEQYF.